A single sample is the source of the 30 T cell receptor beta chains below, sequenced in a study of cytomegalovirus exposure and HLA in healthy donors. Both 60 Vbeta primers and 13 Jbeta primers went into the PCR. Repertoires were generated with immunoSEQ multiplex PCR, while TCRdb's copy carries only in-frame clones and drops some. The data hold some 160,000 clones, with around 82% observed a single time. The sample was PBMCs. Source of these receptors: a man aged 35 to 55 in good health and CMV-seronegative.

The J gene is TRBJ1-1, the V gene TRBV5-6; D unclear. CDR1 and CDR2 (germline): SGHDT, YYEEEE. This CDR3 comprises 15 residues. The V end lost 1 base, the J end lost 1 base, and 11 bases lay between the germline ends. The CDR3 region has the DNA TGTGCCAGCAGCTTGATTCCGGGAACGAACACTGAAGCTTTCTTT. Residues: CASSLIPGTNTEAFF.

J is TRBJ2-3 and V is TRBV5-4, with D possibly being TRBD1 (5 bases). V lost 5 bases and J 0 bases, leaving 16 bases between the germline ends. Looked up from germline, CDR1 is SGHNT and CDR2 is YYREEE (reference sequence). CDR3 length: 16 amino acids. The DNA for the CDR3 is TGTGCCAGCAGTCGATGGATGGCAGGGAGCACAGATACGCAGTATTTT. As protein: CASSRWMAGSTDTQYF.

The chain joins TRBV15 to TRBJ1-2, with D perhaps TRBD1 (6 bases). This CDR3 comprises 14 residues. Trimming shortened V by 1 base and J by 5 bases, and 11 bases separated the two germline ends. Germline V gives CDR1 LNHNV, CDR2 YYDKDF (reference sequence). The CDR3 region is CATSRGEGGYGYTF. Here the CDR3 DNA reads TGTGCCACCAGCAGAGGGGAGGGGGGGTATGGCTACACCTTC.

Comments on this clone: This specimen includes other DNA sequences encoding the same CDR3. The J gene is TRBJ1-1, the V gene TRBV25-1; no clear D. The ends were cut back, 0 bases at V and 4 bases at J, with 6 bases in the middle. Germline values: CDR1 MGHDK, CDR2 SYGVNS. The CDR3 totals 13 residues. For the CDR3, the DNA is TGTGCCAGCAGTGAATACCGGGTCACTGAAGCTTTCTTT. Amino acids: CASSEYRVTEAFF.

This clone was detected once. The chain is built from TRBV7-9 and TRBJ1-2; D is unresolved. V lost 7 bases to trimming and J lost 0 bases, with 15 bases between them. Per the germline V gene, CDR1 is SEHNR and CDR2 is FQNEAQ (reference sequence). The CDR3 is made up of 15 amino acids. The CDR3 reads CASNKIPDSNYGYTF. The CDR3 DNA is TGTGCCAGCAACAAAATACCCGATTCTAACTATGGCTACACCTTC. Filled out from reference TRBV7-9 and TRBJ1-2, the complete variable domain reads DTGVSQNPRHKITKRGQNVTFRCDPISEHNRLYWYRQTLGQGPEFLTYFQNEAQLEKSRLLSDRFSAERPKGSFSTLEIQRTEQGDSAMYLCASNKIPDSNYGYTFGSGTRLTVV.

The chain is built from TRBV30 and TRBJ1-2; D is ambiguous. The CDR3 extends over 13 amino acids. Germline-derived CDR1 and CDR2 are GTSNPN and SVGIG (reference sequence). Trimming removed 5 bases from V and 7 bases from J, with 17 bases in between. The CDR3 nucleotides are TGTGCCTGGGTTCGGAGAGGGCGGGGTGGCTACACCTTC. It translates to CAWVRRGRGGYTF.

The chain is built from TRBV7-3 and TRBJ2-1; TRBD2 matches 9 bases. The V segment lost 1 base and the J segment 4 bases; nucleotides outside the gene matches: 11. Germline CDR1 and CDR2: SGHTA and FQGTGA. This CDR3 is 18 amino acids long. The CDR3 protein is CASSLMNRASGVYNEQFF. The CDR3 DNA follows: TGTGCCAGCAGCTTAATGAATAGGGCTAGCGGGGTTTACAATGAGCAGTTCTTC.

In its sample, this clone was seen a few times. This rearrangement joins TRBV11-2 to TRBJ1-1; D gene ambiguous. The CDR3 length is 15 residues. Trimming stripped 5 bases from V and 4 bases from J, with 17 bases between. In germline, CDR1 is SGHAT, CDR2 FQNNGV. Here the CDR3 DNA reads TGTGCCAGCAGCCTACTGTCCTTAGCTAGCACTGAAGCTTTCTTT. Translated, it gives CASSLLSLASTEAFF.

V gene TRBV2 combines with J gene TRBJ2-3; maybe TRBD2 (5 bases). In germline, CDR1 is SNHLY, CDR2 FYNNEI. The CDR3 length is 15 residues. Trimming removed 6 bases from V and 4 bases from J, with 17 bases in between. CDR3 in amino acids: CASRSHGMRADTQYF. The DNA of the CDR3 is TGTGCCAGCAGGTCCCACGGTATGCGGGCAGATACGCAGTATTTT.

The chain has TRBV7-9 and TRBJ1-6, with a weak D call TRBD1 (6 bases). This CDR3 is 15 amino acids long. V was clipped by 5 bases and J by 9 bases, with 17 bases between them. CDR1 SEHNR and CDR2 FQNEAQ come from the germline V gene (reference sequence). The CDR3 sequence is CASSPGQTTGSPLHF. The CDR3 region has the DNA TGTGCCAGCAGCCCCGGACAGACGACCGGTTCACCCCTCCACTTT.

The J gene is TRBJ2-5, the V gene TRBV11-2; D is undetermined. V was pared by 2 bases and J by 5 bases, with 12 bases between. The CDR3 runs to 14 residues. Germline V gene lookup returns CDR1 SGHAT and CDR2 FQNNGV. The CDR3 sequence is CASSLTAPVETQYF. The CDR3 DNA reads TGTGCCAGCAGCTTAACAGCTCCAGTTGAGACCCAGTACTTC.

This clone was counted a few times. This chain uses TRBV18 with TRBJ2-5; 12 bases fit TRBD2. Germline lookup yields CDR1 KGHSH and CDR2 LQKENI. V shed 3 bases, J shed 7 bases, and the junction held 6 bases outside the gene matches. The CDR3 is 15 residues long. CDR3 amino acids: CASSPWTSGEGTQYF. CDR3 DNA sequence: TGTGCCAGCTCACCTTGGACTAGCGGGGAGGGGACCCAGTACTTC.

The V gene is TRBV7-2, the J gene TRBJ2-7, with TRBD1 matching 9 bases. The CDR3 is 17 amino acids. V was pared by 5 bases and J by 0 bases, with 11 bases of the junction left unmatched. In germline, CDR1 is SGHTA, CDR2 FQGNSA. The DNA of the CDR3 is TGTGCCAGCAGCAGACCTCTAGGGACAGGGAGCTCCTACGAGCAGTACTTC. This codes for CASSRPLGTGSSYEQYF.

V and J are TRBV9 and TRBJ2-1; 10 bases fit TRBD2. The CDR3 extends over 17 amino acids. The V gene end was trimmed by 2 bases and the J gene end by 1 base; junction bases not matched to a gene: 6. The germline V gene encodes CDR1 SGDLS and CDR2 YYNGEE. The CDR3 spells CASSVGLAGGSYNEQFF. The DNA of the CDR3 is TGTGCCAGCAGCGTGGGCTTAGCGGGGGGTTCCTACAATGAGCAGTTCTTC.

V gene TRBV7-2 combines with J gene TRBJ1-5, with D tentatively TRBD1 (6 bases). This CDR3 is built from 15 residues. From germline, CDR1 is SGHTA and CDR2 FQGNSA. V dropped 6 bases and J dropped 4 bases, with 16 bases sitting between them. The CDR3 DNA is TGTGCCAGCAGACCAAGGACAGCGTATAATCAGCCCCAGCATTTT. Translation: CASRPRTAYNQPQHF.

The chain uses TRBV18 and TRBJ2-7; 10 bases are shared with TRBD2. The CDR3 loop spans 15 amino acids. The V and J ends lost 4 bases and 3 bases, in that order; junction bases with no gene match: 6. The V gene's germline CDR1 is KGHSH and CDR2 LQKENI. The CDR3 protein is CASSLYGTSDYEQYF. In DNA, the CDR3 is TGTGCCAGCTCACTCTACGGGACTAGCGACTACGAGCAGTACTTC.

The chain is built from TRBV7-2 and TRBJ1-1; tentatively, D is TRBD1 (6 bases). CDR1 is SGHTA and CDR2 is FQGNSA in the germline V gene. Trimming removed 6 bases from V and 0 bases from J, with 11 bases in between. This CDR3 has 14 residues. CDR3 DNA: TGTGCCAGCAGAGAACAGGGATTGAACACTGAAGCTTTCTTT. The encoded protein is CASREQGLNTEAFF.

CDR3 nucleotides: TGTGCCAGCAGCTTAACGGGGGGATCCTACAATGAGCAGTTCTTC. Translating it yields CASSLTGGSYNEQFF. The J gene is TRBJ2-1, the V gene TRBV7-3, with D tentatively TRBD2 (6 bases). Germline CDR1 and CDR2: SGHTA and FQGTGA. This CDR3 is built from 15 residues. V lost 0 bases, J lost 1 base, and 7 bases lay in between.

As concerns this clone: One junction end does not reproduce the germline sequence, and a read error may be involved. V and J are TRBV7-9 and TRBJ2-7; D possibly corresponds to TRBD2 (5 bases). Germline values: CDR1 SEHNR, CDR2 FQNEAQ (reference sequence). This CDR3 comprises 12 residues. CDR3 nucleotides: TGTTCCAGCAGCTCTCGGGACTACGAGCAGTACTTC. Its translation is CSSSSRDYEQYF.

DNA for the CDR3: TGCGCCAGCAGCCAGGGATTCGGGACTAGCGGGGGAGATACGCAGTATTTT. It codes for CASSQGFGTSGGDTQYF. V is TRBV4-1 and J is TRBJ2-3; TRBD2 aligns across 14 bases. Per germline, CDR1 MGHRA and CDR2 YSYEKL. The CDR3 is made up of 17 amino acids. The junction had 7 bases not matched to a gene; V was cut back by 3 bases and J by 5 bases.

The rearrangement links TRBV19 to TRBJ1-1; TRBD1 might be the D (5 bases). V lost 3 bases, J lost 5 bases, and 13 bases lay in between. CDR1 is LNHDA and CDR2 is SQIVND in the germline V gene (reference sequence). There are 14 residues in the CDR3. The CDR3 sequence: CASSIQGTGTEAFF. The CDR3 nucleotides are TGTGCCAGTAGTATTCAGGGAACTGGGACTGAAGCTTTCTTT.

The rearrangement links TRBV5-1 to TRBJ2-7; TRBD2 agrees at 9 bases. V lost 4 bases, J lost 6 bases, and 11 bases stayed unmatched. Germline assignment: CDR1 SGHRS and CDR2 YFSETQ. The CDR3 spans 15 residues. The CDR3 bases are TGCGCCAGCAGCCAAGGACTAGCGAAGGCCCGCGAGCAGTACTTC. Protein sequence: CASSQGLAKAREQYF.

This clone was seen a handful of times. The rearrangement joins TRBV7-6 to TRBJ1-1, with TRBD1 matching 12 bases. The V gene end was trimmed by 1 base and the J gene end by 4 bases; junction bases not matched to a gene: 10. The CDR3 spans 18 residues. The germline CDR1 and CDR2 sequences are SGHVS and FNYEAQ. Here the CDR3 reads CASSLVQGQGAVGTEAFF. The CDR3 DNA is TGTGCCAGCAGCTTAGTTCAGGGACAGGGGGCGGTAGGCACTGAAGCTTTCTTT.

This clone was recorded once. This sample includes further DNA sequences coding for the same CDR3. The chain uses TRBV30 and TRBJ2-1; TRBD2 matches 8 bases. Germline V CDR1 and CDR2: GTSNPN, SVGIG (reference sequence). The CDR3 extends over 13 amino acids. Trimming cost V 6 bases and J 5 bases; bases outside gene matches: 6. DNA of the CDR3: TGTGCCTGTCCCGGGACTAGTAACAATGAGCAGTTCTTC. This codes for CACPGTSNNEQFF.

This clone was picked up a small number of times. The genes are TRBV7-2 and TRBJ2-2; D is undetermined. Germline CDR1 reads SGHTA; CDR2 reads FQGNSA. The CDR3 contains 18 residues. V shed 5 bases and J shed 0 bases, with 19 bases lying between them. The CDR3 DNA follows: TGTGCCAGCAGCGGAGAGAGAGGCTCGTTCGCGAACACCGGGGAGCTGTTTTTT. It translates to CASSGERGSFANTGELFF.

The rearrangement joins TRBV5-1 to TRBJ2-2; 9 bases line up with TRBD2. This CDR3 comprises 15 residues. Germline assignment: CDR1 SGHRS and CDR2 YFSETQ. Trimming at V came to 4 bases and at J to 1 base, leaving 2 bases not matched to a gene. The CDR3 loop reads CASSPSGVNTGELFF. CDR3 bases: TGCGCCAGCAGCCCTAGCGGGGTGAACACCGGGGAGCTGTTTTTT.

The gene calls are TRBV5-1 and TRBJ2-1; perhaps TRBD1 as D (5 bases). Germline assignment: CDR1 SGHRS and CDR2 YFSETQ. Trimming took off 2 bases at V and 0 bases at J, with 9 bases between the two ends. The length of the CDR3 is 15 residues. CDR3 residues: CASSFSQGSYNEQFF. The DNA for the CDR3 is TGCGCCAGCAGCTTTTCGCAGGGCTCCTACAATGAGCAGTTCTTC.

The chain carries TRBV5-4 and TRBJ2-3, with 11 bases aligning to TRBD2. This CDR3 comprises 16 residues. Trimming removed 6 bases from V and 3 bases from J; junction bases left unmatched: 9. CDR1 is SGHNT, CDR2 YYREEE, per germline (reference sequence). CDR3 loop: CASKPSVAGGTDTQYF. CDR3 coding DNA: TGTGCCAGCAAGCCCTCGGTAGCGGGGGGGACAGATACGCAGTATTTT.

J is TRBJ2-7 and V is TRBV9, with 9 bases lining up with TRBD2. The length of the CDR3 is 14 residues. CDR1 is SGDLS, CDR2 YYNGEE, per germline. J was trimmed by 6 bases and V by 2 bases; bases with no gene match: 6. The CDR3 nucleotides read TGTGCCAGCAGCGTCGGCGGGGGGGCTTCCGAGCAGTACTTC. Its translation: CASSVGGGASEQYF.

V usage is TRBV5-5 and J usage is TRBJ2-5; maybe TRBD1 (7 bases). V gave up 2 bases and J gave up 5 bases, with 13 bases separating them. There are 14 residues in the CDR3. Germline values: CDR1 SGHKS, CDR2 YYEKEE (reference sequence). The CDR3 protein is CASSFRGEWETQYF. The CDR3 DNA is TGTGCCAGCAGCTTCAGGGGGGAGTGGGAGACCCAGTACTTC.